This TCR beta chain was sequenced in a study of T-cell memory formation after mild COVID-19. In TCRdb, the 5' RACE reads were re-called with MiXCR into one record per CDR3 protein. The sample carries under 650,000 distinct CDR3 sequences, roughly 18% recorded once. Germline V gene data show CDR1 as MNHEY and CDR2 as SVGAGI. The CDR3 loop spans 15 amino acids. The V gene lost 3 bases and the J gene lost 1 base, with 7 bases spanning the gap. This clonotype was observed a handful of times. The sample was PBMCs or a T cell subset sorted from them (not recorded which). The chain carries TRBV6-5 and TRBJ2-6; D not certain. This receptor was obtained from an adult woman who had mild COVID-19 (a few samples of this study predate the infection). Cell type and time point are not known. DNA for the CDR3: TGTGCCAGCAGTTATGTGCGGTCTGGGGCCAACGTCCTGACTTTC. Translated: CASSYVRSGANVLTF.